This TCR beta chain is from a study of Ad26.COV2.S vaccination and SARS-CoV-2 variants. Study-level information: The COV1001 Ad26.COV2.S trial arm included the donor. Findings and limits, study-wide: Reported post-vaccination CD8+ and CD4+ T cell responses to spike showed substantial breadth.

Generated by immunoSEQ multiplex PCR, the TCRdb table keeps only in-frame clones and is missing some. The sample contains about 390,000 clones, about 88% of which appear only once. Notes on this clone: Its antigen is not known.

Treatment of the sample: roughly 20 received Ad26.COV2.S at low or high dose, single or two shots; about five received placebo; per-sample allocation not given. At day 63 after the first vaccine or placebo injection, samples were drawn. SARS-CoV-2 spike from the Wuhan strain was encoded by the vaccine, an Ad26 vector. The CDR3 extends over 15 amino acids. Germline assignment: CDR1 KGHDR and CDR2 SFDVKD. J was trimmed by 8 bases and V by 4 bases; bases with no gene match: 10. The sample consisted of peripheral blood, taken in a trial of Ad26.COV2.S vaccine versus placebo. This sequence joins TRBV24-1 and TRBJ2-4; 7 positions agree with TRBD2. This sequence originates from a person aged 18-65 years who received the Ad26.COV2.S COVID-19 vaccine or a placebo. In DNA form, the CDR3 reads TGTGCCACCAGTGACCCGACGTGGGGGGGAGACATTCAGTACTTC. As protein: CATSDPTWGGDIQYF.